This TCR beta chain originates from a study of shared clonotypes between healthy human individuals. Overall study context: Three men and two women, aged 18 to 49, were donors.

Using immunoSEQ multiplex PCR, the repertoire was profiled, and TCRdb retains in-frame clones only, with some absent. Of about 1.5 million clones listed, approximately 98% are singletons. The CDR3 is 17 amino acids. The V segment lost 2 bases and the J segment 3 bases; nucleotides outside the gene matches: 11. From germline, CDR1 is SGHTA and CDR2 FQGNSA. This receptor was identified in a man aged 25-40 years in good health. The chain employs TRBV7-2 and TRBJ2-3; 7 nucleotides line up with TRBD2. Sequencing input: naive CD4+ T cells sorted from blood. Subset given: CD45RA+ positively selected. CDR3 residues: CASSLQPAGAGTDTQYF. The CDR3 coding sequence is TGTGCCAGCAGCTTACAACCGGCGGGAGCCGGTACAGATACGCAGTATTTT.